The sequence of this T cell receptor beta chain was determined in a study of radiation and T cells in renal cell carcinoma. Whole-study results and caveats: Without pretreatment biopsies, baseline tumor clonotype presence was undetermined.

Germline CDR1 is MDHEN and CDR2 is SYDVKM. The germline V and J ends were trimmed by 4 bases and 5 bases, with 14 bases remaining between them. The CDR3 loop spans 15 amino acids. This table comes from immunoSEQ multiplex PCR, and its TCRdb copy is limited to in-frame clones, with some not included. The top ten hold 5% to 6.5% of the sample, which has more than 95,000 clones, roughly four fifths seen once. This sample's time point: blood 2 weeks post-SBRT. Treatment of the sample: 15 Gy SBRT to primary tumor, nephrectomy 4 weeks later. Concerning this clone itself: Antigen unknown.

This TCR was sampled from a man aged 45-65 years with renal cell carcinoma. The J gene is TRBJ1-4, the V gene TRBV28; D unclear. Sequenced material: blood, taken from a patient whose treatment included radiotherapy and nephrectomy. The CDR3 DNA is TGTGCCAGCAGTTCGGAGGTGTTACTAAATGAAAAACTGTTTTTT. This codes for CASSSEVLLNEKLFF.